This T cell receptor (beta chain) is from a study of T-cell memory formation after mild COVID-19 (dated by TCRdb to 2020 to 2023). Study-level background: TCR sequence clusters from the two donors were largely donor specific. Longitudinal TCRalpha and TCRbeta repertoire sequencing tracked T-cell clones expanding and contracting after mild COVID-19 in two donors. Two young, previously healthy adult volunteers, one female and one male, were included in the cohort. What the research found in general, with its limitations: Some responding clones were detected in pre-infection memory, which suggested that pre-existing cross-reactive memory T cells had joined the SARS-CoV-2 response. Contracting CD4+ clones turned up mainly in the CM and EM memory subsets, whereas EMRA was where CD8+ clones were enriched. The study included only two mild cases, and larger cohorts that include severe cases with pre-infection samples were judged to be necessary. Clones contracting from day 15 to 85 had balanced CD4/CD8 phenotypes, while a second wave expanding from day 15 to 37 was biased towards CD4+. SARS-CoV-2 specificity of the second-wave clones peaking on day 37 was not confirmed.

As for this clonotype: Its antigen specificity is not known. Base qualities are not recorded, but no much larger clone differs from it by a single base.

V was cut back by 1 base and J by 6 bases, leaving a gap of 5 bases between them. The CDR3 measures 12 amino acids from cysteine to phenylalanine. Of the read, only the CDR3 DNA is kept; its 36 bases are in frame from base 1. Sequencing was carried out with an Illumina NovaSeq 6000. TCRalpha and TCRbeta cDNA libraries were constructed by 5'RACE with constant-segment primers, with sample barcodes and unique molecular identifiers being introduced. RNA was extracted from every sample with Trizol reagent. Libraries were amplified in two PCR steps, with a second sample barcode and Illumina TruSeq adapters added in the second step. The libraries were sequenced on an Illumina NovaSeq using 2 x 150 bp paired-end reads. As for the original processing: Demultiplexing of reads and collapsing into UMI-guided consensus sequences were performed with migec v1.2.7. Using mixcr v2.1.11, UMI consensuses were aligned to TRA and TRB V and J templates and then assembled into clonotypes. A clonotype was counted as expanded or contracted only if both edgeR and NoisET called the change significant, with noise models trained on biological replicates. For edgeR calls, a false discovery rate-adjusted p below 0.01 and a log2 fold-change threshold of 1 were applied. As an exploratory analysis of dynamics, max-normalized trajectories of the 1000 most abundant clonotypes were examined with PCA combined with hierarchical clustering. Separately sequenced CD4+ and CD8+ repertoires were used to assign a CD4 or CD8 phenotype to each responding clone. Starting from the raw public reads, TCRdb applied fastp trimming at Q25, assembled clones with MiXCR and retained in-frame beta chains. Merged by CDR3 protein, the rows form single entries marked with the most common genes and DNA. These V and J calls rely on TCRdb rather than the paper's analysis. Present in this sample are about 110,000 distinct CDR3 sequences, about 18% of which were seen just once. 28% of the sample goes to the ten largest clones.

Ficoll-Paque density gradient centrifugation was the method used to isolate PBMCs. This receptor was obtained from an adult woman who had mild COVID-19 (a few samples of this study predate the infection). The sample titles of this study are shuffled in the database, so cell type and time point are left out; the donor was told from shared clones. The material sequenced was PBMCs or a T cell subset sorted from them (not recorded which). This chain is built from TRBV12-3 or TRBV12-4 and TRBJ2-3, with the D gene call left open. The sequenced DNA is TGTGCCAGCAGTTTAGGTATCGATACGCAGTATTTT. This encodes CASSLGIDTQYF.